This TCR beta chain was found in a study of cytomegalovirus exposure and HLA in healthy donors. Points from the study as a whole: According to a subsequent analysis, TCR clusters from the first cohort were inclined to appear together in the 90 to 150 validation repertoires. Specific recognition of CMV antigens was confirmed in vitro for three chains (all CMV-associated). The investigators catalogued 150 to 200 TCR beta chains as cytomegalovirus-associated. TCR sequences were mostly rare, though some public TCRs occurred in many donors.

As regards this clone: The antigen remains unidentified.

Data came from immunoSEQ multiplex PCR; TCRdb stores just in-frame clones and leaves some out. The sample lists about 150,000 clones; about 95% were seen once. The TCR was taken from a man between 18 and 35 years old in good health and CMV-seropositive. The material sequenced was PBMCs.

The CDR3 protein is CASSEERSTEAFF. DNA of the CDR3: TGTGCCAGCAGTGAAGAGAGGAGCACTGAAGCTTTCTTT. The chain is built from TRBV2 and TRBJ1-1; D gene uncertain. The CDR3 runs 13 residues. Looked up from germline, CDR1 is SNHLY and CDR2 is FYNNEI. Trimming pared 1 base from V and 4 bases from J, leaving 7 bases between.